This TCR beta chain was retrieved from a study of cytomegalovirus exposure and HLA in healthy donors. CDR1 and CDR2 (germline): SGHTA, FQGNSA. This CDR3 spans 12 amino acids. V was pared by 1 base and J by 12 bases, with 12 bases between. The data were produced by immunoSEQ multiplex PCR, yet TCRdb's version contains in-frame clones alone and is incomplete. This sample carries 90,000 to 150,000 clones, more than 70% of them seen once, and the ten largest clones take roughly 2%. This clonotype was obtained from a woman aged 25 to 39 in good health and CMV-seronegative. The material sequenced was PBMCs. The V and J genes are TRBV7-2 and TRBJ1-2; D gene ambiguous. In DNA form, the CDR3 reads TGTGCCAGCAGCTTAGGGAACTATATCCACACCTTC. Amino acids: CASSLGNYIHTF. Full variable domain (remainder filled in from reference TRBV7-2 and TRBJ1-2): GAGVSQSPSNKVTEKGKDVELRCDPISGHTALYWYRQSLGQGLEFLIYFQGNSAPDKSGLPSDRFSAERTGGSVSTLTIQRTQQEDSAVYLCASSLGNYIHTFGSGTRLTVV.